The clone carrying this T cell receptor (beta chain) was observed many times. What it binds is not known. This record comes from a study of glioma-infiltrating T cells. Points from the study as a whole: Non-neoplastic patients had below-expected tissue-blood divergence, while all gliomas exceeded expectation. Very few CDR3 sequences were shared between tissue and blood.

The iRepertoire nested amplicon-rescue multiplex PCR amplified TCR alpha and beta CDR3s from RNA. For one-step reverse transcription and amplification, about 85-400 ng of tissue mRNA or PBMC total RNA was used. TCRdb analysed the multiplex PCR reads with MiXCR anew, one entry per CDR3 protein. Found here are roughly 120,000 distinct CDR3 sequences, roughly 24% of them singletons; the top ten hold 13% to 15%. The germline V and J ends were trimmed by 1 base and 2 bases, with 7 bases remaining between them. Germline V gives CDR1 SNHLY, CDR2 FYNNEI. CDR3 length: 14 amino acids. The sequencing input was glioma tissue, nonneoplastic brain tissue, or PBMCs (not recorded which). The chain is built from TRBV2 and TRBJ2-3; D is unclear. The TCR comes from a human donor with low-grade glioma or glioblastoma, undergoing nonglioma brain surgery, or in good health (not recorded which). The CDR3 loop is CASSEVPSTDTQYF. As DNA, the CDR3 is TGTGCCAGCAGTGAAGTCCCCTCCACAGATACGCAGTATTTT.